This is a list of T cell receptor beta chains from one sample in a study of blood T cell repertoires in COVID-19. Some clones are missing from TCRdb's copy, which holds only in-frame ones; the method was immunoSEQ multiplex PCR. The table lists roughly 51,000 clones, around 93% of them singletons. Sequenced material: peripheral blood. These receptors all come from a woman aged 55-69 years with active or convalescent COVID-19. CDR3s include the opening cysteine and the closing phenylalanine or tryptophan. Fields, in order: V gene, clone size, J gene, D gene, CDR3 protein, CDR3 DNA. D genes are given only for firm matches. Size is omitted from some rows. Given values are once, few, many or a class for expanded clones.

>TRBV6-2/TRBV6-3|-|TRBJ2-7|-
CASSRGMGYEQYF
TGTGCCAGCAGTCGGGGGATGGGCTACGAGCAGTACTTC
>TRBV20-1|-|TRBJ1-3|-
CSASPIESSGNTIYF
TGCAGTGCTAGTCCTATAGAAAGCTCTGGAAACACCATATATTTT
>TRBV6-4|-|TRBJ2-1|-
CASSDSGRTSYNEQFF
TGTGCCAGCAGTGACTCGGGCAGAACGTCCTACAATGAGCAGTTCTTC
>TRBV2|-|TRBJ2-7|-
CASSEQGPTAYEQYF
TGTGCCAGCAGTGAACAGGGGCCGACAGCCTACGAGCAGTACTTC
>TRBV4-1|-|TRBJ1-2|-
CASSQGSKGPYGYTF
TGCGCCAGCAGCCAAGGATCCAAGGGGCCCTATGGCTACACCTTC
>TRBV18|once|TRBJ1-1|-
CASSPLQENTEAFF
TGTGCCAGCTCACCACTACAGGAGAACACTGAAGCTTTCTTT
>TRBV18|-|TRBJ2-5|TRBD1
CASSPPSRRGRLETQYF
TGTGCCAGCTCACCACCCAGCCGCAGGGGGCGTCTAGAGACCCAGTACTTC
>TRBV6-5|-|TRBJ2-7|-
CASQGTKYEQYF
TGTGCCAGCCAGGGGACAAAATACGAGCAGTACTTC
>TRBV15|-|TRBJ2-5|-
CATSLGGARQETQYF
TGTGCCACCAGCCTTGGAGGGGCGCGTCAAGAGACCCAGTACTTC
>TRBV21-1|-|TRBJ2-3|-
CASSKGGTTDTQYF
TGTGCCAGCAGCAAAGGAGGCACCACAGATACGCAGTATTTT
>TRBV4-3|few|TRBJ1-5|-
CASSQVLSGNQPQHF
TGCGCCAGCAGCCAAGTTTTGAGTGGCAATCAGCCCCAGCATTTT
>TRBV27|-|TRBJ2-3|TRBD2
CASSLFTPGLVGADTQYF
TGTGCCAGCAGTTTATTCACCCCGGGACTAGTTGGGGCAGATACGCAGTATTTT
>TRBV14|-|TRBJ2-2|-
CASSQWQGNTGELFF
TGTGCCAGCAGCCAGTGGCAGGGAAACACCGGGGAGCTGTTTTTT
>TRBV5-1|-|TRBJ1-1|-
CASSYSGVNTEAFF
TGCGCCAGCAGCTATTCGGGGGTGAACACTGAAGCTTTCTTT
>TRBV20-1|-|TRBJ2-3|TRBD2
CSASSFVAGVQDTQYF
TGCAGTGCCAGTAGTTTTGTAGCGGGAGTCCAAGATACGCAGTATTTT
>TRBV6-5|-|TRBJ2-1|TRBD2
CASSYSSGGSYNEQFF
TGTGCCAGCAGTTACTCTAGCGGGGGCTCCTACAATGAGCAGTTCTTC